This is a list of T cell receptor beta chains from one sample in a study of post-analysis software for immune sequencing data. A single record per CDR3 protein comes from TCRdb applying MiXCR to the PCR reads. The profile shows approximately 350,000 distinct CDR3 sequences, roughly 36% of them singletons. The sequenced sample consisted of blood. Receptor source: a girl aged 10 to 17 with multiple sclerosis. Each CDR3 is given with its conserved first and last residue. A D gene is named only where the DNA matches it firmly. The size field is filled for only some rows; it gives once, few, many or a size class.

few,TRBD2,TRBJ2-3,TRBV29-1,TGCAGCGGCGAGACTAGCGGATACACAGATACGCAGTATTTT,CSGETSGYTDTQYF
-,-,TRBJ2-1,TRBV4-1,TGCGCCAGCAGCCAAGGGTACAGGGACAATGAGCAGTTCTTC,CASSQGYRDNEQFF
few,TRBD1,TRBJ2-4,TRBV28,TGTGCCAGCAGCAAATACAGGGGGGAAGCCAAAAACATTCAGTACTTC,CASSKYRGEAKNIQYF
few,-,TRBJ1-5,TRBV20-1,TGCAGTGCTGTACTCCGGAAGGGCAATCAGCCCCAGCATTTT,CSAVLRKGNQPQHF
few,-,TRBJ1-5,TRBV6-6,TGTGCCAGCAGTTACTCGAGTGGGGGGCAGCATTTT,CASSYSSGGQHF
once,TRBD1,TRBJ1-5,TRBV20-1,TGCAGTGCTAGATCTGGGACAGGGGATCATCAGCCCCAGCATTTT,CSARSGTGDHQPQHF
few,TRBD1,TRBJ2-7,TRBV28,TGTGCCAGCAGTTTACTGGGACAGGGGGACTACGAGCAGTACTTC,CASSLLGQGDYEQYF
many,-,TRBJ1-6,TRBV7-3,TGTGCCAGCAGCTTCGGCACAAATAATTCACCCCTCCACTTT,CASSFGTNNSPLHF
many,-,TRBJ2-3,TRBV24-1,TGTGCCACCAGTGATTTCCTGCTGGATACGCAGTATTTT,CATSDFLLDTQYF
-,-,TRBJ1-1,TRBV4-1,TGCGCCAGCAGCCAAGATTCGTTCAAGGGGCCACCAAGGCCTGAAGCTTTCTTT,CASSQDSFKGPPRPEAFF
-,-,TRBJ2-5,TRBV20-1,TGCAGTGCTAGAGATCTAAAAACAGGACAAGAGACCCAGTACTTC,CSARDLKTGQETQYF
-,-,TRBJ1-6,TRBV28,TGTGCCAGCAGTTTAAACAGGGATTTCCACTTT,CASSLNRDFHF
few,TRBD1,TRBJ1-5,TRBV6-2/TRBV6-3,TGTGCCAGCAGCAAGGGACAGGACTACAATCAGCCCCAGCATTTT,CASSKGQDYNQPQHF
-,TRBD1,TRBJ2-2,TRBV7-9,TGTGCCAGCAGCTGGGGACAGGGGTCCGGGGAGCTGTTTTTT,CASSWGQGSGELFF
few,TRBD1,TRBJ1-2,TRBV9,TGTGCCAGCGGGACAGTTTCTAACTATGGCTACACCTTC,CASGTVSNYGYTF
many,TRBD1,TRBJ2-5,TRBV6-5,TGTGCCAGCAGCCCGATTACAGGGGCGCGGGAGACCCAGTACTTC,CASSPITGARETQYF
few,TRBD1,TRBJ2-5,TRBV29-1,TGCAGCGTTGAAGAGTCCGAGACAGGGCCCCAAGAGACCCAGTACTTC,CSVEESETGPQETQYF
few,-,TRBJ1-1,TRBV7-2,TGTGCCAGCAGCTTCCTCAACAGGGACACTGAAGCTTTCTTT,CASSFLNRDTEAFF
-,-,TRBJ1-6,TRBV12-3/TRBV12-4,TGTGCCAGCAGTTTTGGTGGGGCGAGGTCACCCCTCCACTTT,CASSFGGARSPLHF
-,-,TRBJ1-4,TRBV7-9,TGTGCCGGCAGCTTCCAGGGGAAGGGAAGCAGTGAAAAACTGTTTTTT,CAGSFQGKGSSEKLFF
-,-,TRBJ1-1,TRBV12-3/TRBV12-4,TGTACCAGCAGTTTGATGTACGGGATCGGCACTGAAGCTTTCTTT,CTSSLMYGIGTEAFF
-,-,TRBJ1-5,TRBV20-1,TGCAGTGCTAGAGTAGCGGGAAACAATCAGCCCCAGCATTTT,CSARVAGNNQPQHF
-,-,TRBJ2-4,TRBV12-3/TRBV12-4,TGTGCCAGCAGTTTGGACAGAGAAAACATTCAGTACTTC,CASSLDRENIQYF
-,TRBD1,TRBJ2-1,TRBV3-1,TGTGCCAGCAGCCGTAATAGTCCCGGGACAGGGGCCAATGAGCAGTTCTTC,CASSRNSPGTGANEQFF
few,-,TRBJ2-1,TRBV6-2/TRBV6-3,TGTGCCAGCAGGGATCCAACCACAAGGAATGAGCAGTTCTTC,CASRDPTTRNEQFF
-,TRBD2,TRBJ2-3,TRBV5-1,TGCACCAGCAGCACGATACCGGGACTAGCAACAGATACGCAGTATTTT,CTSSTIPGLATDTQYF
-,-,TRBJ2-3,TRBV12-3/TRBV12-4,TGTGCCAGCAGGGAGAGTCCCACAGGAGATACGCAGTATTTT,CASRESPTGDTQYF
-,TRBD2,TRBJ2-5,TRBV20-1,TGCAGTGCTATAGCGGGAGTCCACCAAGAGACCCAGTACTTC,CSAIAGVHQETQYF
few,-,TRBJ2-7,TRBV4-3,TGCGCCAGCAGCCAAGACGTTTCCGATGAGCTAGCCAACTCCTACGAGCAGTACTTC,CASSQDVSDELANSYEQYF
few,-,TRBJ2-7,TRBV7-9,TGTGCCAGCTCAGGAGGGGGGGCCACTTCCTACGAGCAGTACTTC,CASSGGGATSYEQYF